This T cell receptor beta chain came from a study of neurological immune-mediated disorders. V shed 3 bases and J 7 bases; nucleotides not matched to a gene: 11. This CDR3 contains 16 residues. Germline V gives CDR1 MNHNY, CDR2 SVGAGI (reference sequence). The cDNA came from 5'RACE with 10-nucleotide random UMIs. TCRdb reprocessed the 5' RACE reads via MiXCR and lists one record per CDR3 protein. The sample has tens of thousands of distinct CDR3 sequences; 9.4% are singletons. This clonotype was picked up many times. The antigen remains unidentified. Study findings and constraints: None of the CDR3 amino acid sequences in expanded clones turned up in more than one subject, which points to private repertoires in all groups.

The chain combines TRBV6-6 with TRBJ2-1; 8 bases fit TRBD1. The sequencing input was PBMCs. The sequence derives from a man between 50 and 59 years old in good health. The CDR3, as DNA: TGTGCCAGCAGTTATCCGGCAGGGGGCGATGGGAATGAGCAGTTCTTC. This encodes CASSYPAGGDGNEQFF.